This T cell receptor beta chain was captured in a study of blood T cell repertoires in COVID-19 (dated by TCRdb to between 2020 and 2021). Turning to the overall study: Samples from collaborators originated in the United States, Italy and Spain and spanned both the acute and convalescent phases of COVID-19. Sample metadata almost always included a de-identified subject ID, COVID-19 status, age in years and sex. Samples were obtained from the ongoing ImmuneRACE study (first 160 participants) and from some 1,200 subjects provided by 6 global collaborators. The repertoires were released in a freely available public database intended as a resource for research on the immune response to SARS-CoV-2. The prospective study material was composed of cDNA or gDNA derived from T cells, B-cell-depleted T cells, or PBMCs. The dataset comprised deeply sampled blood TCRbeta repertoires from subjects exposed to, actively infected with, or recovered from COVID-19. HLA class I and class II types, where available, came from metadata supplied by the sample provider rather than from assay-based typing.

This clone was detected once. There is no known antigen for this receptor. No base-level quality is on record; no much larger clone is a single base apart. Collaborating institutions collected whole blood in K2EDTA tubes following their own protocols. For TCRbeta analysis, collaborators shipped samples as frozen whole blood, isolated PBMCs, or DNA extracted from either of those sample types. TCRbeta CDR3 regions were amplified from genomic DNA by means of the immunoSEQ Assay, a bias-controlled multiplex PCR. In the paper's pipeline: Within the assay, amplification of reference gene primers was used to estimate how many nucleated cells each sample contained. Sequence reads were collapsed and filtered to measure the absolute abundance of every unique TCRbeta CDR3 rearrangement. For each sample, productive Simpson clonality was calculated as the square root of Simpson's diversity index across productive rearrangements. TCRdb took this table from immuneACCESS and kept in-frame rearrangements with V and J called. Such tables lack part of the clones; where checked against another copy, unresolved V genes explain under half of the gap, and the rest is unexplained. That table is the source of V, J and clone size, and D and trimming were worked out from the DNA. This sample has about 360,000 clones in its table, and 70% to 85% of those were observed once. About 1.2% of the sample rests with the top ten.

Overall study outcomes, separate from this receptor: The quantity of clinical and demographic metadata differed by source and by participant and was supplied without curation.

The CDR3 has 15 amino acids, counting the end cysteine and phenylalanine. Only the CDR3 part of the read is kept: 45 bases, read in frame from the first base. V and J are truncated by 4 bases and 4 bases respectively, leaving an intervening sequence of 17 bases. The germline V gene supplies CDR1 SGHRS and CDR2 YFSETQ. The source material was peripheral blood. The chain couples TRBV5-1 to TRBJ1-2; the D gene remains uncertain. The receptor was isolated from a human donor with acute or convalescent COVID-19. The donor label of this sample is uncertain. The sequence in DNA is TGCGCCAGCAGCCCCGGGGATTATGTCGCCTATGGCTACACCTTC. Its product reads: CASSPGDYVAYGYTF.